A single sample is the source of the 21 T cell receptor beta chains below, sequenced in a study of shared clonotypes between healthy human individuals. Data came from immunoSEQ multiplex PCR; TCRdb stores just in-frame clones and leaves some out. The sample lists millions of clones; 95% were seen once. Sequenced input: naive CD4+ T cells sorted from blood. Subset described: CD45RA+ positively selected. Source of these receptors: a man younger than 35 in good health.

This chain connects TRBV30 to TRBJ2-2, with unresolved D. Per germline, CDR1 GTSNPN and CDR2 SVGIG (reference sequence). The CDR3 runs to 13 residues. The V and J ends lost 2 bases and 0 bases respectively, with 4 bases between them. The chain's CDR3 is CAWSTSNTGELFF. In nucleotides, the CDR3 is TGTGCCTGGAGTACTTCGAACACCGGGGAGCTGTTTTTT.

CDR3 nucleotide sequence: TGTGCCTGGCGGCCGGTAGGGCTGTATGGGAACACCATATATTTT. It is translated as CAWRPVGLYGNTIYF. The chain uses TRBV30 and TRBJ1-3; no clear D. Germline-derived CDR1 and CDR2 are GTSNPN and SVGIG (reference sequence). The CDR3 totals 15 residues. Trimming stripped 5 bases from V and 7 bases from J, with 21 bases between.

The sample holds one count of this clone. The V and J genes are TRBV25-1 and TRBJ2-7, with D perhaps TRBD1 (7 bases). Germline V gene sequence: CDR1 MGHDK, CDR2 SYGVNS. Trimming shortened V by 6 bases and J by 6 bases, and 15 bases separated the two germline ends. CDR3 size: 13 residues. CDR3 sequence reads: CASRQNRGGEQYF. CDR3 coding DNA: TGTGCCAGCAGACAAAACAGGGGAGGCGAGCAGTACTTC.

V and J are TRBV6-6 and TRBJ2-4, with 7 bases aligning to TRBD2. The germline V gene encodes CDR1 MNHNY and CDR2 SVGAGI (reference sequence). The CDR3 loop spans 14 amino acids. Trimming cost V 11 bases and J 5 bases; bases outside gene matches: 12. This CDR3 is CAAGSGLAENIQYF. Written as DNA, the CDR3 is TGTGCCGCCGGTTCCGGGCTAGCGGAAAACATTCAGTACTTC.

V gene TRBV11-3 combines with J gene TRBJ2-7, with 9 bases matching TRBD1. V shed 5 bases and J 2 bases; nucleotides not matched to a gene: 10. CDR3 size: 16 residues. Germline V gives CDR1 SGHNT, CDR2 YENEEA. The CDR3 here is CASSPLGGTGTYEQYF. The CDR3 nucleotides read TGTGCCAGCAGCCCACTCGGGGGGACAGGGACCTACGAGCAGTACTTC.

J is TRBJ2-1 and V is TRBV13; D is possibly TRBD2 (6 bases). CDR3 length equals 15 residues. The germline V gene encodes CDR1 PRHDT and CDR2 FYEKMQ (reference sequence). V shed 0 bases and J shed 2 bases, with 8 bases lying between them. This CDR3 is CASSLGGGPYNEQFF. The DNA of the CDR3 is TGTGCCAGCAGCTTAGGCGGGGGACCCTACAATGAGCAGTTCTTC. The complete variable domain, with remaining parts taken from reference TRBV13 and TRBJ2-1, reads AAGVIQSPRHLIKEKRETATLKCYPIPRHDTVYWYQQGPGQDPQFLISFYEKMQSDKGSIPDRFSAQQFSDYHSELNMSSLELGDSALYFCASSLGGGPYNEQFFGPGTRLTVL.

About this clone itself: The sample holds other DNA sequences that translate to the same CDR3. This sequence joins TRBV25-1 and TRBJ2-5; D call uncertain. Germline V gives CDR1 MGHDK, CDR2 SYGVNS. This CDR3 spans 13 amino acids. Deletions cut 1 base from V and 4 bases from J, with 7 bases between. DNA of the CDR3: TGTGCCAGCAGTGAATGGACGGGAGAGACCCAGTACTTC. Residues: CASSEWTGETQYF. Together with reference TRBV25-1 and TRBJ2-5, the CDR3 gives the full variable domain: EADIYQTPRYLVIGTGKKITLECSQTMGHDKMYWYQQDPGMELHLIHYSYGVNSTEKGDLSSESTVSRIRTEHFPLTLESARPSHTSQYLCASSEWTGETQYFGPGTRLLVL.

This chain joins TRBV6-1 and TRBJ1-2, with 7 nucleotides matching TRBD1. CDR1 is MNHNS and CDR2 is SASEGT in the germline V gene. CDR3 length: 13 residues. V was pared by 5 bases and J by 8 bases, with 8 bases of the junction left unmatched. CDR3 in amino acids: CASSLEGARGYTF. The CDR3 DNA follows: TGTGCCAGCAGTTTGGAGGGGGCGCGCGGCTACACCTTC.

This clone showed up just once. V gene TRBV11-2 combines with J gene TRBJ2-7; 9 bases match TRBD1. J gave up 2 bases and V 1 base, and 6 bases lay outside the gene matches. Germline V gene lookup returns CDR1 SGHAT and CDR2 FQNNGV. CDR3 size: 16 residues. The CDR3 sequence is CASSLAGTGSPYEQYF. CDR3 DNA sequence: TGTGCCAGCAGCTTAGCTGGGACAGGGAGTCCCTACGAGCAGTACTTC.

The sample holds one count of this clone. The sample carries other DNA sequences with the same CDR3. The CDR3 DNA sequence: TGTGCCAGCAGCTTAGGTACGCAGTATTTT. Translation: CASSLGTQYF. The rearrangement links TRBV7-2 to TRBJ2-3, with D unresolved. V was shortened by 1 base and J by 8 bases, with 1 base between the two germline ends. Germline assignment: CDR1 SGHTA and CDR2 FQGNSA. The CDR3 consists of 10 residues. The whole variable domain, filled in from reference TRBV7-2 and TRBJ2-3, reads GAGVSQSPSNKVTEKGKDVELRCDPISGHTALYWYRQSLGQGLEFLIYFQGNSAPDKSGLPSDRFSAERTGGSVSTLTIQRTQQEDSAVYLCASSLGTQYFGPGTRLTVL.

The rearrangement uses TRBV30 and TRBJ2-4; the match to TRBD1 covers 9 bases. V gave up 3 bases and J gave up 0 bases; unmatched junction bases: 3. The CDR3 runs 15 residues. From germline, CDR1 is GTSNPN and CDR2 SVGIG (reference sequence). The CDR3: CAWSDRGLAKNIQYF. CDR3 DNA sequence: TGTGCCTGGAGCGACAGGGGGTTAGCCAAAAACATTCAGTACTTC. The full variable domain, rest sourced from reference TRBV30 and TRBJ2-4, is SQTIHQWPATLVQPVGSPLSLECTVEGTSNPNLYWYRQAAGRGLQLLFYSVGIGQISSEVPQNLSASRPQDRQFILSSKKLLLSDSGFYLCAWSDRGLAKNIQYFGAGTRLSVL.

This sequence joins TRBV7-4 and TRBJ2-7; 12 bases align to TRBD2. The CDR3 spans 19 residues. With 1 base clipped from V and 0 bases from J, the junction kept 10 bases outside the gene matches. Germline V gives CDR1 SGHVT, CDR2 SQSDAQ. The CDR3 DNA reads as TGTGCCAGCAGCTTAGACCTAGCGGGAGGGCCGATACCCTCCTACGAGCAGTACTTC. Residues: CASSLDLAGGPIPSYEQYF.

The gene calls are TRBV29-1 and TRBJ1-1, with D possibly TRBD1 on 6 matching bases. The CDR3 runs 14 residues. Germline V lookup: CDR1 SQVTM, CDR2 ANQGSEA. V shed 4 bases and J shed 1 base, with 13 bases lying between them. CDR3 loop: CSVALLGGNTEAFF. DNA for the CDR3: TGCAGCGTTGCCCTCTTAGGGGGGAACACTGAAGCTTTCTTT. The full variable domain, rest sourced from reference TRBV29-1 and TRBJ1-1, is SAVISQKPSRDICQRGTSLTIQCQVDSQVTMMFWYRQQPGQSLTLIATANQGSEATYESGFVIDKFPISRPNLTFSTLTVSNMSPEDSSIYLCSVALLGGNTEAFFGQGTRLTVV.

The gene calls are TRBV18 and TRBJ1-2; perhaps TRBD1 as D (5 bases). The CDR3 is made up of 20 amino acids. The germline V gene encodes CDR1 KGHSH and CDR2 LQKENI. V was cut by 3 bases and J by 4 bases, with 30 bases left in between. Here the CDR3 reads CASSPNRLKLEGPMGYGYTF. CDR3 sequence (DNA): TGTGCCAGCTCACCTAATCGTCTAAAGTTGGAGGGGCCCATGGGCTATGGCTACACCTTC.

The chain combines TRBV2 with TRBJ2-1, with D unresolved. The V end lost 10 bases, the J end lost 6 bases, and 16 bases lay between the germline ends. Germline-derived CDR1 and CDR2 are SNHLY and FYNNEI. CDR3 length equals 13 residues. CDR3: CATIGLSRNEQFF. The CDR3 bases are TGTGCCACCATTGGATTGAGTCGCAATGAGCAGTTCTTC.

This rearrangement joins TRBV5-6 to TRBJ2-2; TRBD1 might be the D (6 bases). Germline V gene sequence: CDR1 SGHDT, CDR2 YYEEEE. The CDR3 is 16 amino acids. V was clipped by 4 bases and J by 0 bases, with 13 bases between them. CDR3 nucleotides: TGTGCCAGCAGCGCCGCCGGGACACCGAACACCGGGGAGCTGTTTTTT. This codes for CASSAAGTPNTGELFF.

As to this clone: The sample has other DNA sequences that encode this CDR3 too. The chain has TRBV18 and TRBJ2-5; D gene unclear. Germline CDR1 and CDR2: KGHSH and LQKENI. The V end lost 3 bases, the J end lost 4 bases, and 6 bases lay between the germline ends. This CDR3 is 12 amino acids long. The CDR3 nucleotides are TGTGCCAGCTCACCCAATCGAGAGACCCAGTACTTC. Residues: CASSPNRETQYF.

The rearrangement uses TRBV29-1 and TRBJ1-1; no definite D call. The CDR3 covers 13 residues. Trimming took off 4 bases at V and 5 bases at J, with 14 bases between the two ends. Germline CDR1 is SQVTM and CDR2 is ANQGSEA. Written as DNA, the CDR3 is TGCAGCGTTGTTAGTTTAGGGCAAACTGAAGCTTTCTTT. Residues: CSVVSLGQTEAFF. Together with reference TRBV29-1 and TRBJ1-1, the CDR3 gives the full variable domain: SAVISQKPSRDICQRGTSLTIQCQVDSQVTMMFWYRQQPGQSLTLIATANQGSEATYESGFVIDKFPISRPNLTFSTLTVSNMSPEDSSIYLCSVVSLGQTEAFFGQGTRLTVV.

V usage is TRBV18 and J usage is TRBJ2-3; D uncertain. The germline V gene encodes CDR1 KGHSH and CDR2 LQKENI. The CDR3 length is 15 residues. V was pared by 3 bases and J by 1 base, with 11 bases between. CDR3 protein: CASSPRADRTDTQYF. The CDR3, as DNA: TGTGCCAGCTCACCCCGGGCAGACCGCACAGATACGCAGTATTTT.

As regards this clone: This CDR3 is also generated by other DNA sequences in the sample. The chain has TRBV11-2 and TRBJ1-5; tentative D call: TRBD1 (5 bases). The V gene lost 0 bases and the J gene lost 6 bases, with 6 bases spanning the gap. Per the germline V gene, CDR1 is SGHAT and CDR2 is FQNNGV. The CDR3 contains 13 residues. In nucleotides, the CDR3 is TGTGCCAGCAGCTTAGATAGGGGTCAGCCCCAGCATTTT. Translation gives CASSLDRGQPQHF.

This sequence joins TRBV9 and TRBJ1-6; TRBD1 agrees at 10 bases. V shed 4 bases, J shed 10 bases, and the junction held 11 bases outside the gene matches. CDR1 SGDLS and CDR2 YYNGEE come from the germline V gene. The CDR3 spans 16 residues. The chain's CDR3 is CASSSTWDRGHSPLHF. The CDR3 DNA is TGTGCCAGCAGCTCGACGTGGGACAGGGGACACTCACCCCTCCACTTT. The full variable domain, with the rest looked up from reference TRBV9 and TRBJ1-6, is DSGVTQTPKHLITATGQRVTLRCSPRSGDLSVYWYQQSLDQGLQFLIQYYNGEERAKGNILERFSAQQFPDLHSELNLSSLELGDSALYFCASSSTWDRGHSPLHFGNGTRLTVT.